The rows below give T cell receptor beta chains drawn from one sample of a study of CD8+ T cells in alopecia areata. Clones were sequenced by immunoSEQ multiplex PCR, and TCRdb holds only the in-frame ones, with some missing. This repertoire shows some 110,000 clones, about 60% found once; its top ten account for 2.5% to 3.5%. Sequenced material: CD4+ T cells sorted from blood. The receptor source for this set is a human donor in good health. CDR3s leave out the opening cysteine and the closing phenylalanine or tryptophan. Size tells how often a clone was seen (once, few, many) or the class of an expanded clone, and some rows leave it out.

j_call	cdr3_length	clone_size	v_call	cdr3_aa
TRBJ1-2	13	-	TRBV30	AWSVRQGAQRRYT
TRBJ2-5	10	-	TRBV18	ASSLYQETQY
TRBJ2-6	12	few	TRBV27	ASKVGLGANVLT
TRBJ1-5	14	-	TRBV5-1	ASSLAPGVSNQPQH
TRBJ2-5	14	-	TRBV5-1	ASAGGLAEGAETQY
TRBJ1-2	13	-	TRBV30	AWRARGSGNYGYT
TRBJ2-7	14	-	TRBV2	ASSRTSGGSGGEQY
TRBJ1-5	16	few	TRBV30	AWSPGTGSIGGNQPQH
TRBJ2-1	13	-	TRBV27	ASRGLAVSYNEQF
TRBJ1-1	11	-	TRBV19	ASSAGTRTEAF
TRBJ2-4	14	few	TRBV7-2	ASSLGPGQGKDIQY
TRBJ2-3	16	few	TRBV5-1	ASSSIPRATGRTDTQY
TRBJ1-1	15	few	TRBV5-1	ASSWDKKDSRNTEAF
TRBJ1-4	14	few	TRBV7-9	ASSSLTGTDYEKLF
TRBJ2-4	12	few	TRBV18	ASSPDRGKNIQY
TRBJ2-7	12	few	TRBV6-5	ASKLGQGIYEQY
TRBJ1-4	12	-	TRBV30	AFGTQRFNEKLF
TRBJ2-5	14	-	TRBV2	ASRARPGAHQETQY
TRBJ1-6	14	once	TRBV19	ASSLGSGLDNSPLH
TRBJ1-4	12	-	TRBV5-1	ASSLELGNEKLF
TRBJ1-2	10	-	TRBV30	AWSTGPGGYT
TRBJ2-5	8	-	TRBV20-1	SAYQETQY
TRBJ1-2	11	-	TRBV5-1	ASSSDGDHGYT
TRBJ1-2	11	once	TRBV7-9	ASSPGTGYGYT
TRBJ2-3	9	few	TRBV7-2	ASRSRDTQY
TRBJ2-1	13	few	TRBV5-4	ASSGGLAEINEQF
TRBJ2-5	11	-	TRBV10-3	AISGGLQETQY
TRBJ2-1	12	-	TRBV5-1	ASSQNTRDNEQF
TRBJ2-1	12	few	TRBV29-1	SVQDRALYNEQF
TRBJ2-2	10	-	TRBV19	ASREDVGELF
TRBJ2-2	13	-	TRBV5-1	ASSPTGGSGGELF
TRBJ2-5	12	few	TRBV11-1	ASSPTRGGETQY
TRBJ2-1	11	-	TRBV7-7	ASSSDWSNEQF
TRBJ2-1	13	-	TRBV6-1	ASRAGTGGSDEQF
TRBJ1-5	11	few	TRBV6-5	ASSGDLNQPQH
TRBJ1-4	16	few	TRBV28	ASSPLGTGGVFSVKLF
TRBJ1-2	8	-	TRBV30	AWSEGGYT
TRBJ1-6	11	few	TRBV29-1	SVEETANSPLH
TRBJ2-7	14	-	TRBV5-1	ASSPGGGDPAYEQY
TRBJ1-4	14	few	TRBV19	ASSLTARATNEKLF
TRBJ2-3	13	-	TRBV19	ASKDFQTSTDTQY
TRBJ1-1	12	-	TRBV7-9	ASSYPGAAAEAF
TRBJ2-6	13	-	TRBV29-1	SAADGSSGANVLT
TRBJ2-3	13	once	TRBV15	ATKSRDSYTDTQY
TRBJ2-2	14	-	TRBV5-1	ASSSGASESTGELF
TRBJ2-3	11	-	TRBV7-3	ASSLERADTQY
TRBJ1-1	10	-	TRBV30	AWSVVNTEAF
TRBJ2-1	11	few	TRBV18	ASSPLDYNEQF
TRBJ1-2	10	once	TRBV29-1	ATTGAGYGYT
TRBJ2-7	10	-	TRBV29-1	SGGPAPYEQY